This is a list of T cell receptor beta chains from one sample in a study of T cell repertoires in cytomegalovirus infection. TCRdb reprocessed the reads via MiXCR and lists one record per CDR3 protein. The sample yields some 110,000 distinct CDR3 sequences, 9.5% to 13% seen once. These receptors are not linked to any known antigen. Sequencing used PBMCs, sequenced either directly or after in vitro stimulation (not recorded which). These TCRs come from a human donor in good health (CMV status not recorded). Some clones in this sample may be carry-over from other donors' samples. CDR3s include the opening cysteine and the closing phenylalanine or tryptophan. Fields, in order: CDR3 length, clone size, J gene, D gene, V gene, CDR3 DNA, CDR3 protein. D genes are given only for firm matches. Size is omitted from some rows. Given values are once, few, many or a class for expanded clones.

CDR3 length: 11
clone size: many
J gene: TRBJ2-3
D gene: .
V gene: TRBV7-2
CDR3 DNA: TGTGCCAGCAGCTTAGGCCATACGCAGTATTTT
CDR3 protein: CASSLGHTQYF

CDR3 length: 14
clone size: many
J gene: TRBJ2-7
D gene: TRBD1
V gene: TRBV7-6
CDR3 DNA: TGTGCCAGCAGCTTAGAGGACAGGCCGGGGGAGCAGTACTTC
CDR3 protein: CASSLEDRPGEQYF

CDR3 length: 12
clone size: .
J gene: TRBJ2-2
D gene: .
V gene: TRBV6-2/TRBV6-3
CDR3 DNA: TGTGCCAGCAGGGACACCACCGGGGAGCTGTTTTTT
CDR3 protein: CASRDTTGELFF

CDR3 length: 14
clone size: few
J gene: TRBJ1-1
D gene: .
V gene: TRBV12-5
CDR3 DNA: TGTGCTAGTGGTCCCCAGACAGTGAACACTGAAGCTTTCTTT
CDR3 protein: CASGPQTVNTEAFF

CDR3 length: 18
clone size: .
J gene: TRBJ2-1
D gene: TRBD2
V gene: TRBV20-1
CDR3 DNA: TGCAGTGCTAGACCTGTACCGGGACTAGCGGGGGGTTACAATGAGCAGTTCTTC
CDR3 protein: CSARPVPGLAGGYNEQFF

CDR3 length: 17
clone size: .
J gene: TRBJ2-3
D gene: TRBD2
V gene: TRBV3-1
CDR3 DNA: TGTGCCAGCAGCCTTCGACGGGTGAGCGGGAGGGCAGATACGCAGTATTTT
CDR3 protein: CASSLRRVSGRADTQYF

CDR3 length: 18
clone size: .
J gene: TRBJ2-2
D gene: TRBD1
V gene: TRBV28
CDR3 DNA: TGTGCCAGCAGCCCAAGCCCCGGGACAGTCACTAACACCGGGGAGCTGTTTTTT
CDR3 protein: CASSPSPGTVTNTGELFF

CDR3 length: 16
clone size: many
J gene: TRBJ2-1
D gene: TRBD2
V gene: TRBV7-8
CDR3 DNA: TGTGCCAGCAGCTTAGATCTAGCGGGAGGCCGGAATGAGCAGTTCTTC
CDR3 protein: CASSLDLAGGRNEQFF

CDR3 length: 16
clone size: many
J gene: TRBJ1-3
D gene: TRBD1
V gene: TRBV7-2
CDR3 DNA: TGTGCCAGCAGTCAGGGACAGGGGGCTATTGGAAACACCATATATTTT
CDR3 protein: CASSQGQGAIGNTIYF

CDR3 length: 17
clone size: few
J gene: TRBJ2-7
D gene: TRBD1
V gene: TRBV15
CDR3 DNA: TGTGCCACCAGCACCGGTTTAGGGGGACAGGGGATCCACGAGCAGTACTTC
CDR3 protein: CATSTGLGGQGIHEQYF

CDR3 length: 14
clone size: many
J gene: TRBJ1-5
D gene: .
V gene: TRBV6-2/TRBV6-3
CDR3 DNA: TGTGCCAGCGGCGAATGGAATCTTAATCAGCCCCAGCATTTT
CDR3 protein: CASGEWNLNQPQHF

CDR3 length: 13
clone size: many
J gene: TRBJ2-3
D gene: TRBD2
V gene: TRBV24-1
CDR3 DNA: TGTGCCACCAGGACTAGCGGAGGGGATACGCAGTATTTT
CDR3 protein: CATRTSGGDTQYF

CDR3 length: 15
clone size: few
J gene: TRBJ2-2
D gene: TRBD1
V gene: TRBV29-1
CDR3 DNA: TGCAGCGTGAATACAGGGGGCTTGAACACCGGGGAGCTGTTTTTT
CDR3 protein: CSVNTGGLNTGELFF

CDR3 length: 15
clone size: .
J gene: TRBJ2-3
D gene: TRBD2
V gene: TRBV20-1
CDR3 DNA: TGCAGTGCTTTTAGCGGGACTGGCCTCACAGATACGCAGTATTTT
CDR3 protein: CSAFSGTGLTDTQYF

CDR3 length: 19
clone size: few
J gene: TRBJ2-3
D gene: TRBD2
V gene: TRBV2
CDR3 DNA: TGTGCCAGCAGTGAAGTTGGGACTAGCGGCTTGAGCGGGACAGATACGCAGTATTTT
CDR3 protein: CASSEVGTSGLSGTDTQYF

CDR3 length: 15
clone size: many
J gene: TRBJ1-2
D gene: TRBD1
V gene: TRBV10-3
CDR3 DNA: TGTGCCATCAGTGAACTCCGGGACAGGGTATTTGGCTACACCTTC
CDR3 protein: CAISELRDRVFGYTF

CDR3 length: 16
clone size: many
J gene: TRBJ2-5
D gene: TRBD2
V gene: TRBV11-2
CDR3 DNA: TGTGCCAGCAGCTTAGTAACTAGCGGGAGTTCAGAGACCCAGTACTTC
CDR3 protein: CASSLVTSGSSETQYF

CDR3 length: 13
clone size: many
J gene: TRBJ2-3
D gene: .
V gene: TRBV5-1
CDR3 DNA: TGCGCCAGCACCGGGACTGAGGCAGATACGCAGTATTTT
CDR3 protein: CASTGTEADTQYF

CDR3 length: 14
clone size: few
J gene: TRBJ1-5
D gene: .
V gene: TRBV5-4
CDR3 DNA: TGTGCCAGCAGTCAGGACAGAAGCAATCAGCCCCAGCATTTT
CDR3 protein: CASSQDRSNQPQHF

CDR3 length: 14
clone size: many
J gene: TRBJ1-1
D gene: .
V gene: TRBV7-9
CDR3 DNA: TGTGCCAGCAGCTTAGTTGGGGTATCCACTGAAGCTTTCTTT
CDR3 protein: CASSLVGVSTEAFF

CDR3 length: 14
clone size: many
J gene: TRBJ1-1
D gene: .
V gene: TRBV28
CDR3 DNA: TGTGCCAGCAGGGGGGGGACACTGAACACTGAAGCTTTCTTT
CDR3 protein: CASRGGTLNTEAFF

CDR3 length: 12
clone size: .
J gene: TRBJ1-2
D gene: .
V gene: TRBV11-2
CDR3 DNA: TGTGCCAGCAGCCCAGGGGCGCTTGGCTACACCTTC
CDR3 protein: CASSPGALGYTF

CDR3 length: 15
clone size: .
J gene: TRBJ2-2
D gene: TRBD1
V gene: TRBV6-2/TRBV6-3
CDR3 DNA: TGTGCCAGCAGTTACTCGGGGACAGGGGCCGGGGAGCTGTTTTTT
CDR3 protein: CASSYSGTGAGELFF

CDR3 length: 13
clone size: .
J gene: TRBJ1-6
D gene: .
V gene: TRBV14
CDR3 DNA: TGTGCCAGCAGCCAATGGGCAGGGAGGAACCTCCACTTT
CDR3 protein: CASSQWAGRNLHF

CDR3 length: 15
clone size: many
J gene: TRBJ2-1
D gene: TRBD2
V gene: TRBV7-2
CDR3 DNA: TGTGCCAGCAGCTCGACCGGGACTAGCGCCCATGAGCAGTTCTTC
CDR3 protein: CASSSTGTSAHEQFF

CDR3 length: 16
clone size: few
J gene: TRBJ2-3
D gene: TRBD2
V gene: TRBV18
CDR3 DNA: TGTGCCAGCTCTCCGGGACTAGCGGGCAGCACAGATACGCAGTATTTT
CDR3 protein: CASSPGLAGSTDTQYF

CDR3 length: 15
clone size: few
J gene: TRBJ1-6
D gene: .
V gene: TRBV7-2
CDR3 DNA: TGTGCCAGCAGCTTCCCCGAAGACAGCGATTCACCCCTCCACTTT
CDR3 protein: CASSFPEDSDSPLHF

CDR3 length: 16
clone size: .
J gene: TRBJ2-2
D gene: .
V gene: TRBV4-1
CDR3 DNA: TGCGCCAGCAGCCAACAGGCTTACTCGAACACCGGGGAGCTGTTTTTT
CDR3 protein: CASSQQAYSNTGELFF

CDR3 length: 13
clone size: many
J gene: TRBJ2-3
D gene: .
V gene: TRBV28
CDR3 DNA: TGTGCCGCCAGTTCCAGGGGCGCAGATACGCAGTATTTT
CDR3 protein: CAASSRGADTQYF

CDR3 length: 14
clone size: many
J gene: TRBJ2-1
D gene: .
V gene: TRBV7-9
CDR3 DNA: TGTGCCAGCAGCTGGGGAGGAAGCGGGAATGAGCAGTTCTTC
CDR3 protein: CASSWGGSGNEQFF

CDR3 length: 15
clone size: many
J gene: TRBJ1-5
D gene: .
V gene: TRBV28
CDR3 DNA: TGTGCCAGCAGTTTTCGCCTGGGATATGGACAGCCCCAGCATTTT
CDR3 protein: CASSFRLGYGQPQHF

CDR3 length: 19
clone size: few
J gene: TRBJ2-7
D gene: .
V gene: TRBV7-2
CDR3 DNA: TGTGCCAGCAGCTTAGGGCGGGGAACTCTTCTTCCTATCCTACGAAAGCAGTACTTC
CDR3 protein: CASSLGRGTLLPILRKQYF

CDR3 length: 13
clone size: many
J gene: TRBJ2-3
D gene: .
V gene: TRBV7-2
CDR3 DNA: TGTGCCAGCAGCTCGCCAGGGACAGATACGCAGTATTTT
CDR3 protein: CASSSPGTDTQYF

CDR3 length: 11
clone size: many
J gene: TRBJ1-1
D gene: .
V gene: TRBV29-1
CDR3 DNA: TGCAGCGGGTGGGGCGATGAGCGAGCTTTCTTT
CDR3 protein: CSGWGDERAFF

CDR3 length: 11
clone size: .
J gene: TRBJ2-7
D gene: .
V gene: TRBV9
CDR3 DNA: TGTGCCAGCAGCCAAGACCACGAGCAGTACTTC
CDR3 protein: CASSQDHEQYF

CDR3 length: 21
clone size: many
J gene: TRBJ2-5
D gene: TRBD2
V gene: TRBV19
CDR3 DNA: TGTGCCAGTAGTAAGGTCCCGCCGGGACTAGCGGGAGGCCGAGCAACAGGCACCCAGTACTTC
CDR3 protein: CASSKVPPGLAGGRATGTQYF

CDR3 length: 17
clone size: many
J gene: TRBJ1-4
D gene: .
V gene: TRBV7-8
CDR3 DNA: TGTGCCAGCAGCTTAGTAATTAGGGGGGAACTAAATGAAAAACTGTTTTTT
CDR3 protein: CASSLVIRGELNEKLFF

CDR3 length: 14
clone size: .
J gene: TRBJ2-2
D gene: TRBD2
V gene: TRBV7-8
CDR3 DNA: TGTGCCAGCAGTGGCGGGAGGTCAATCGGGGAGCTGTTTTTT
CDR3 protein: CASSGGRSIGELFF

CDR3 length: 15
clone size: few
J gene: TRBJ2-3
D gene: TRBD2
V gene: TRBV19
CDR3 DNA: TGTGCCAGTAAATCTAGCGGGAGGAGCACAGATACGCAGTATTTT
CDR3 protein: CASKSSGRSTDTQYF

CDR3 length: 14
clone size: once
J gene: TRBJ1-5
D gene: .
V gene: TRBV20-1
CDR3 DNA: TGCAGTGCCATTCTCTTCCAGGGGAATCAGCCCCAGCATTTT
CDR3 protein: CSAILFQGNQPQHF